A single sample gave rise to the 16 T cell receptor beta chains below, sequenced in a study of cytomegalovirus exposure and HLA in healthy donors. The study ran its PCR with 60 Vbeta and 13 Jbeta primers. The table came from immunoSEQ multiplex PCR; TCRdb's copy has only in-frame clones and leaves some out. The table lists 95,000 to 150,000 clones, 65% to 90% of them singletons. The source material was PBMCs. These receptors all stem from a man aged 30 to 39 in good health and CMV-seronegative.

This CDR3 is CASSLIGWRGYTF. The DNA of the CDR3 is TGTGCCAGCAGTTTAATCGGGTGGCGTGGCTACACCTTC. V usage is TRBV28 and J usage is TRBJ1-2; D gene uncertain. The V end was cut by 2 bases, the J end by 7 bases, with 11 bases between. Per the germline V gene, CDR1 is MDHEN and CDR2 is SYDVKM. The CDR3 length is 13 residues.

This rearrangement joins TRBV7-9 to TRBJ2-1, with D possibly matching TRBD1 (6 bases). The germline V and J ends were trimmed by 4 bases and 7 bases, with 8 bases remaining between them. This CDR3 region has 12 residues. Germline lookup yields CDR1 SEHNR and CDR2 FQNEAQ (reference sequence). The CDR3 loop is CASSSQGNEQFF. In DNA, the CDR3 is TGTGCCAGCAGCTCACAGGGAAATGAGCAGTTCTTC.

The chain couples TRBV6-5 to TRBJ1-2; D might be TRBD1 (5 bases). The germline gives CDR1 MNHEY, CDR2 SVGAGI. The CDR3 has 12 residues. V lost 11 bases, J lost 4 bases, and 14 bases lay in between. The CDR3 DNA sequence: TGTGCCGCATTACAGGTCGGCTATGGCTACACCTTC. It yields the protein CAALQVGYGYTF.

The chain is built from TRBV28 and TRBJ2-5, with 8 nucleotides matching TRBD2. The J call may be incorrect, as the DNA end agrees better with TRBJ2-7. The CDR3 length is 15 residues. Germline V lookup: CDR1 MDHEN, CDR2 SYDVKM. The CDR3 DNA reads as TGTGCCAGCAGTGGCGGGGGGCTAAGTTCCTACGAGCAGTACTTC. Its translation: CASSGGGLSSYEQYF.

The chain recombines TRBV7-2 with TRBJ2-3; 7 bases are shared with TRBD2. J gave up 1 base and V 1 base, and 5 bases lay outside the gene matches. This CDR3 is 16 amino acids long. Germline V gene data show CDR1 as SGHTA and CDR2 as FQGNSA. CDR3: CASSLVSRGGTDTQYF. Here the CDR3 DNA reads TGTGCCAGCAGCTTAGTATCCCGGGGGGGCACAGATACGCAGTATTTT.

This clone was picked up one time. The chain carries TRBV5-1 and TRBJ1-1; TRBD1 matches 11 bases. V was pared by 4 bases and J by 3 bases, with 14 bases of the junction left unmatched. Looked up from germline, CDR1 is SGHRS and CDR2 is YFSETQ. The CDR3 loop spans 18 amino acids. DNA of the CDR3: TGCGCCAGCAGCCCCCAGGACAGGGGGCTAGTAGTGGACACTGAAGCTTTCTTT. Protein: CASSPQDRGLVVDTEAFF.

This clone was recorded a few times. The CDR3 DNA follows: TGTGCCAGCAGCTTAGCCAGGGAGGGTGCCTACAATGAGCAGTTCTTC. The encoded protein is CASSLAREGAYNEQFF. The chain has TRBV7-8 and TRBJ2-1; 7 bases are a match to TRBD2. J was trimmed by 2 bases and V by 0 bases; bases with no gene match: 4. Per the germline V gene, CDR1 is SGHVS and CDR2 is FQNEAQ. This CDR3 spans 16 amino acids. The full variable domain, completed using reference TRBV7-8 and TRBJ2-1, is GAGVSQSPRYKVAKRGQDVALRCDPISGHVSLFWYQQALGQGPEFLTYFQNEAQLDKSGLPSDRFFAERPEGSVSTLKIQRTQQEDSAVYLCASSLAREGAYNEQFFGPGTRLTVL.

This chain links TRBV18 with TRBJ1-3; 9 bases fit TRBD1. The CDR3 spans 16 residues. Germline CDR1 and CDR2: KGHSH and LQKENI. J gave up 3 bases and V 3 bases, and 6 bases lay outside the gene matches. CDR3 in amino acids: CASSPAGQGSGNTIYF. In DNA form, the CDR3 reads TGTGCCAGCTCACCCGCGGGACAGGGCAGTGGAAACACCATATATTTT.

This clone was seen just once. The V gene is TRBV5-8, the J gene TRBJ1-5; a weak D match, TRBD1 (6 bases). V lost 3 bases and J lost 5, with 12 bases in between. The CDR3 is 14 residues long. The germline V gene encodes CDR1 SGHTS and CDR2 YDEGEE. As DNA, the CDR3 is TGTGCCAGCAGCTACCGGGGGGCGGATCAGCCCCAGCATTTT. Translated: CASSYRGADQPQHF. Full variable domain (outside the CDR3, taken from reference TRBV5-8 and TRBJ1-5): EAGVTQSPTHLIKTRGQQATLRCSPISGHTSVYWYQQALGLGLQFLLWYDEGEERNRGNFPPRFSGRQFPNYSSELNVNALELEDSALYLCASSYRGADQPQHFGDGTRLSIL.

The CDR3 is CASSKDTNYGYTF. CDR3 nucleotides: TGTGCCAGCAGCAAAGACACTAACTATGGCTACACCTTC. V gene TRBV5-8 combines with J gene TRBJ1-2; D gene uncertain. CDR3 length equals 13 residues. CDR1 and CDR2 (germline): SGHTS, YDEGEE. V gave up 4 bases and J gave up 0 bases, with 7 bases separating them.

Written as DNA, the CDR3 is TGTGCCAGTAGTATAGAAGGGACAGGAAGCTACGAGCAGTACTTC. It codes for CASSIEGTGSYEQYF. This chain connects TRBV19 to TRBJ2-7, with 8 bases identical to TRBD1. The junction had 4 bases not matched to a gene; V was cut back by 0 bases and J by 3 bases. The germline gives CDR1 LNHDA, CDR2 SQIVND (reference sequence). The CDR3 length is 15 residues.

The chain has TRBV13 and TRBJ2-7; D possibly corresponds to TRBD1 (6 bases). Germline CDR1 is PRHDT and CDR2 is FYEKMQ (reference sequence). The CDR3 loop spans 13 amino acids. The V end was cut by 5 bases, the J end by 3 bases, with 11 bases between. As DNA, the CDR3 is TGTGCCAGCAGCCCAACAGGGTTCTACGAGCAGTACTTC. This gives the protein CASSPTGFYEQYF.

The chain has TRBV5-1 and TRBJ1-1; D is uncertain. CDR1 is SGHRS and CDR2 is YFSETQ in the germline V gene. The CDR3 length is 14 residues. Trimming took off 7 bases at V and 4 bases at J, with 17 bases between the two ends. The CDR3 is CASLETPEVTEAFF. The CDR3 bases are TGCGCCAGCCTCGAGACCCCTGAGGTCACTGAAGCTTTCTTT.

Points on this clone: The DNA is left out, because the CDR3 cannot be placed on it with certainty; the CDR3 is given as TCRdb lists it. This rearrangement joins TRBV18 to TRBJ1-1; the tabulated D call, TRBD1, remains unverified against the DNA. The CDR3 totals 15 residues, both ends included. Germline CDR1 and CDR2: KGHSH and LQKENI. The CDR3 protein is CASSHSGQGDTEAFF.

This chain links TRBV11-2 with TRBJ1-3, with D perhaps TRBD1 (6 bases). V lost 2 bases and J lost 2, with 16 bases in between. The CDR3 consists of 17 residues. Germline CDR1 reads SGHAT; CDR2 reads FQNNGV. As DNA, the CDR3 is TGTGCCAGCAGCTTAACCCCTGACAGGTTCACTGGAAACACCATATATTTT. The encoded protein is CASSLTPDRFTGNTIYF.

The CDR3 spells CASSQIREEGSQYF. As DNA, the CDR3 is TGCGCCAGCAGTCAGATTCGGGAGGAGGGCAGTCAGTACTTC. V usage is TRBV5-1 and J usage is TRBJ2-4, with TRBD2 matching over 7 bases. The V gene end was trimmed by 5 bases and the J gene end by 12 bases; junction bases not matched to a gene: 14. Germline CDR1 reads SGHRS; CDR2 reads YFSETQ. The CDR3 spans 14 residues. The whole variable domain, filled in from reference TRBV5-1 and TRBJ2-4, reads KAGVTQTPRYLIKTRGQQVTLSCSPISGHRSVSWYQQTPGQGLQFLFEYFSETQRNKGNFPGRFSGRQFSNSRSEMNVSTLELGDSALYLCASSQIREEGSQYFGAGTRLSVL.